Presented here are 2 T cell receptor beta chains from one specimen sequenced in a study of blood T cell repertoires in COVID-19. Data came from immunoSEQ multiplex PCR; TCRdb stores just in-frame clones and leaves some out. The sample yields roughly 38,000 clones, around 90% seen once. The sequenced sample consisted of peripheral blood. The receptors were gathered from a man aged 55 to 69 with active or convalescent COVID-19.

The CDR3 DNA sequence: TGTGCCAGCAGTTACCTAGGGGAGGACTATGAGTACTTC. It is translated as CASSYLGEDYEYF. V gene TRBV6-5 combines with J gene TRBJ2-5; D possibly corresponds to TRBD2 (6 bases). V was pared by 2 bases and J by 12 bases, with 16 bases between. CDR3 length: 13 amino acids. CDR1 is MNHEY, CDR2 SVGAGI, per germline.

V usage is TRBV19 and J usage is TRBJ2-1, with TRBD2 identical over 10 bases. Germline-derived CDR1 and CDR2 are LNHDA and SQIVND (reference sequence). The CDR3 sequence is 17 residues long. V lost 4 bases to trimming and J lost 2 bases; unmatched junction nucleotides: 8. CDR3 protein: CASSTDPLAGAYNEQFF. CDR3 coding DNA: TGTGCCAGTAGTACGGATCCTCTAGCGGGAGCCTACAATGAGCAGTTCTTC.